This record looks at one TCR beta chain sequence and its context. CDR1 and CDR2 from the germline V gene are SGHNT and YENEEA. Trimming left V 5 bases short and J 0 bases short, with 11 bases between. The CDR3 has 15 amino acids. Some clones are missing from TCRdb's copy, which holds only in-frame ones; the method was immunoSEQ multiplex PCR. The top ten clones hold about 4% of a sample with about 170,000 clones, around 93% of them seen once. The data were obtained in a study of control samples from healthy donors and cancer patients. The sample was blood. The chain couples TRBV11-3 to TRBJ1-3, with D perhaps TRBD1 (5 bases). The TCR originated in a woman aged 60 to 75 in good health. In DNA, the CDR3 is TGTGCCAGCAGCCCGGGGGGGTCCTCTGGAAACACCATATATTTT. Protein sequence: CASSPGGSSGNTIYF.